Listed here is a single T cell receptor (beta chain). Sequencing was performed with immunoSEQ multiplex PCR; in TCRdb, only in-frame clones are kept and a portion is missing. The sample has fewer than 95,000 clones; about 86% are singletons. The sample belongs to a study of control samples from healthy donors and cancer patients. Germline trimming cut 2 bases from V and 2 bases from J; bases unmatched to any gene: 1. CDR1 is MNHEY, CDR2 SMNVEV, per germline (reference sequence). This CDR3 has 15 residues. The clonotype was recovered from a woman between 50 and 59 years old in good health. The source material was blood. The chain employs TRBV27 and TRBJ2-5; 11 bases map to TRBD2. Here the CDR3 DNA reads TGTGCCAGCAGTTTACTAGCGGGGGGACAAGAGACCCAGTACTTC. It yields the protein CASSLLAGGQETQYF.